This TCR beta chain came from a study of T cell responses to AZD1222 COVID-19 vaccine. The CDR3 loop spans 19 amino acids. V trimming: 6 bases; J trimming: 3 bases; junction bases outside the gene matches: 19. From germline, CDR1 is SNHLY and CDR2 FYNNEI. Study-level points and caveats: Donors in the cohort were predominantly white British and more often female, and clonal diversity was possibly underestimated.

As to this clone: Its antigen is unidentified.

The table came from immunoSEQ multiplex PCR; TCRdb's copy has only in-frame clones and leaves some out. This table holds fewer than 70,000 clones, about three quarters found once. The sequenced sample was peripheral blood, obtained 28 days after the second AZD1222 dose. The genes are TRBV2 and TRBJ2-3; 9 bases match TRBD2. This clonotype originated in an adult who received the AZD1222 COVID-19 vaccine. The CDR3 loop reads CASRAASGARFQGTDTQYF. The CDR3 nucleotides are TGTGCCAGCAGAGCGGCTAGCGGGGCTCGCTTTCAGGGTACAGATACGCAGTATTTT.